This T cell receptor beta chain was sequenced in a study of T cell repertoires in cytomegalovirus infection. Study outcomes and limitations: CMV-specific TCR beta clonotypes restricted by HLA-C were the ones dominating the ex vivo response.

TCRdb re-analysed the reads in MiXCR, keeping a single row per CDR3 protein. Altogether around 260,000 distinct CDR3 sequences are present, roughly 26% being singletons, with the ten largest covering approximately 14%. This CDR3 is built from 14 residues. The ends were cut back, 6 bases at V and 4 bases at J, with 15 bases in the middle. The germline gives CDR1 MDHEN, CDR2 SYDVKM. Comments on this clonotype: Its matching antigen is unknown.

The receptor was isolated from a human donor in good health (CMV status not recorded). Some clones in this sample may be carry-over from other donors' samples. The chain recombines TRBV28 with TRBJ1-1; D remains ambiguous. The specimen sequenced was PBMCs. The CDR3 nucleotides are TGTGCCAGCAGGCTACCTCCCAGTTTCACTGAAGCTTTCTTT. Translated: CASRLPPSFTEAFF.